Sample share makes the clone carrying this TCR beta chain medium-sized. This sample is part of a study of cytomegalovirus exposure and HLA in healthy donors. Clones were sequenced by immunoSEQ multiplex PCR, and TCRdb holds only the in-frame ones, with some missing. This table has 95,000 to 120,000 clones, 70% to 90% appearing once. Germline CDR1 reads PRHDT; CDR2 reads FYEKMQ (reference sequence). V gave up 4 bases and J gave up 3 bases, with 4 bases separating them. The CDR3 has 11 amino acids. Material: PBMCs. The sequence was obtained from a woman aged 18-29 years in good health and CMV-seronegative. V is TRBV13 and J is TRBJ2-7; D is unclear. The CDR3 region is CASSYSYEQYF. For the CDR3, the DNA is TGTGCCAGCAGCTACAGCTACGAGCAGTACTTC.